These 2 T cell receptor beta chains were all obtained from the same sample, sequenced in a study of T-cell reconstitution after alpha-beta-depleted transplantation in children (dated by TCRdb to between 2015 and 2016). The protocol used for the library was PCR. The listed sequencing device is Illumina HiSeq 2500. Molecular barcoding was employed in the preparation of TCR libraries, with unique molecular identifiers being used to normalize TCRbeta repertoire quantification. The raw public reads went through TCRdb reprocessing: fastp at Q25, MiXCR clone calling, in-frame beta chains kept. A single entry per CDR3 protein holds the most common genes and DNA from its merged rows. Here the sample has roughly 48,000 distinct CDR3 sequences; 5.8% occur a single time. 30% of the sample lies in the top ten. This specimen's time point label, per the study, means: day 60 (about 2 months) after transplantation. The treatment or condition label corresponds to: allogeneic hematopoietic cell transplantation with graft depleted of TCRalphabeta T cells and CD19 B cells.

The source was PBMCs, mostly from graft donor cells, collected 60 days after TCRalphabeta/CD19-depleted stem cell transplant. These receptors all stem from a female patient aged 2-10 years who had a stem cell transplant for aplastic anemia, so the T cells may come from the graft donor.

This clonotype was recorded at least ten times. The V and J genes are TRBV7-2 and TRBJ1-1, with D unclear. Germline V gene lookup returns CDR1 SGHTA and CDR2 FQGNSA. With 1 base removed from V and 1 base from J, the gap between germline ends came to 10 bases. The CDR3 is 15 amino acids. The CDR3 DNA reads as TGTGCCAGCAGCTTAGGTCCCCCGGGGAACACTGAAGCTTTCTTT. Its translation is CASSLGPPGNTEAFF.

This clonotype has at least ten counts. This rearrangement joins TRBV12-3 or TRBV12-4 to TRBJ1-1, with D hard to call. CDR3 length: 13 amino acids. V lost 8 bases and J lost 1, with 11 bases in between. In DNA, the CDR3 is TGTGCCAGCGCCGAGCAGGCGAACACTGAAGCTTTCTTT. It translates to CASAEQANTEAFF.